The entry below describes one T cell receptor (beta chain). With 60 Vbeta and 13 Jbeta primers, the PCR was carried out. Sequencing used immunoSEQ multiplex PCR; TCRdb keeps in-frame clones, though not all of them. The sample carries around 180,000 clones, approximately 80% recorded once. The CDR3 consists of 13 residues. Germline V gene data show CDR1 as MNHEY and CDR2 as SMNVEV (reference sequence). Trimming at V came to 7 bases and at J to 11 bases, leaving 13 bases not matched to a gene. The sample belongs to a study of cytomegalovirus exposure and HLA in healthy donors. The chain is built from TRBV27 and TRBJ2-5; 7 bases fit TRBD2. This receptor was obtained from a young man in good health and CMV-seropositive. Sequenced input: PBMCs. The CDR3 nucleotides read TGTGCCAGCATCCCAGCGGGAACCCCTCAGCAGTACTTC. Protein product: CASIPAGTPQQYF.